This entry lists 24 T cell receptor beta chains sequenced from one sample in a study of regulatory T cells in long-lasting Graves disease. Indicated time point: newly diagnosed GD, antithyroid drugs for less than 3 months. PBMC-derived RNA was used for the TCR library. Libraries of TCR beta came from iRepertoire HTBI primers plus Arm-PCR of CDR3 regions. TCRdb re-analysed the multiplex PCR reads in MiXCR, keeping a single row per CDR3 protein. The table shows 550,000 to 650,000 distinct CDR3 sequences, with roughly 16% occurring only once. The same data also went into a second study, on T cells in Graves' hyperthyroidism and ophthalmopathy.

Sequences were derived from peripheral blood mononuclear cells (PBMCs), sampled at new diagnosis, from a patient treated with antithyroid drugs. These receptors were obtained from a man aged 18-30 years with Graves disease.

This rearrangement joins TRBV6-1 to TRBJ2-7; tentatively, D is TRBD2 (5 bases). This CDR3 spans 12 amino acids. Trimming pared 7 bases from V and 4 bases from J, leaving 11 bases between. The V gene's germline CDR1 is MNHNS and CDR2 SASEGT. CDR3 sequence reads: CASTLSGYEQYF. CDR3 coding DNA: TGTGCCAGCACCCTGTCGGGGTACGAGCAGTACTTC.

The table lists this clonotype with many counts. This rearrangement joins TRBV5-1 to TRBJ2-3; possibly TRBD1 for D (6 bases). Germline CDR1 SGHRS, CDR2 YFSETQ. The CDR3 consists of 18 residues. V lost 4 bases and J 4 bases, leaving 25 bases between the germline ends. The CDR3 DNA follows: TGCGCCAGCAGCGCTACCCTCGGGACACCAAGCTTGGCAGATACGCAGTATTTT. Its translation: CASSATLGTPSLADTQYF.

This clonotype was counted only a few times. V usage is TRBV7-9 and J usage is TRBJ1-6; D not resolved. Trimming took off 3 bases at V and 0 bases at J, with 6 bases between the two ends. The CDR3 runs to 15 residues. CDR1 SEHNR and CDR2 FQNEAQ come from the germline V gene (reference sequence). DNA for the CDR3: TGTGCCAGCAGCTTCAAGAGCTCCTATAATTCACCCCTCCACTTT. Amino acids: CASSFKSSYNSPLHF.

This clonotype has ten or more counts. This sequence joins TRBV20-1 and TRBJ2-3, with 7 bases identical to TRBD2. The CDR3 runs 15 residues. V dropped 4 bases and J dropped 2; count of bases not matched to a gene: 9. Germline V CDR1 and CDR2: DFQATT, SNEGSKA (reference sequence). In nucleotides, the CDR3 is TGCAGTGCTACGGGGGGAGCGGGGCACACAGATACGCAGTATTTT. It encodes CSATGGAGHTDTQYF.

CDR3 amino acids: CASSYGPLRNIQYF. The CDR3 bases are TGTGCCAGCAGTTACGGGCCTTTGAGAAACATTCAGTACTTC. This sequence joins TRBV6-9 and TRBJ2-4; no firm D call. The CDR3 contains 14 residues. Germline V CDR1 and CDR2: MNHGY, SVAAGI. V was pared by 3 bases and J by 6 bases, with 12 bases between.

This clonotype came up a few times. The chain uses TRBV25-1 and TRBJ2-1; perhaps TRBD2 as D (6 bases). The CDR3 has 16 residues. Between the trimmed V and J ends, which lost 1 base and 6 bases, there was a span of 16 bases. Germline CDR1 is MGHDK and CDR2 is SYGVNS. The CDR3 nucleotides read TGTGCCAGCAGTGAATCCGGGGGATCTGGCTCCAATGAGCAGTTCTTC. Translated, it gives CASSESGGSGSNEQFF.

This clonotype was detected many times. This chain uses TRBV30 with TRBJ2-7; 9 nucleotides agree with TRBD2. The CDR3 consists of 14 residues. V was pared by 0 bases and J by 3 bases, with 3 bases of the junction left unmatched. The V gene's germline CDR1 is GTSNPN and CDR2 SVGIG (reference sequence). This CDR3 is CAWSVSGRSYEQYF. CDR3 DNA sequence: TGTGCCTGGAGTGTAAGCGGGAGGAGCTACGAGCAGTACTTC.

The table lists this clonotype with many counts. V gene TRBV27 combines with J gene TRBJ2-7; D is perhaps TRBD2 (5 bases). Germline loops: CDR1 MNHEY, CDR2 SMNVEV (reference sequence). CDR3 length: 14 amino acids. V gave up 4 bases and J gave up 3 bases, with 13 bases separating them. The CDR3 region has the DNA TGTGCCAGCAGTTCGGACTGGAAATACTACGAGCAGTACTTC. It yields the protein CASSSDWKYYEQYF.

CDR3 in DNA: TGTGCCAGCACCGACAGAGGGTCGGGCAAGGCCCGCTCTGGGGCCAACGTCCTGACTTTC. Translating gives CASTDRGSGKARSGANVLTF. The chain carries TRBV27 and TRBJ2-6; D may be TRBD1 or TRBD2 (5 bases each). V was shortened by 7 bases and J by 0 bases, with 25 bases between the two germline ends. The CDR3 extends over 20 amino acids. Germline V lookup: CDR1 MNHEY, CDR2 SMNVEV (reference sequence).

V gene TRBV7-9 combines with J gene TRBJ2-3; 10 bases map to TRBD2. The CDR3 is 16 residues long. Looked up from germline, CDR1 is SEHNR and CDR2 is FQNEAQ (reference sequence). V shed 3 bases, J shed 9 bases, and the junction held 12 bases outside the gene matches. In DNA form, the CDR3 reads TGTGCCAGCAGCTTCGGGACTAGCGACACCAGAGGCACGCAGTATTTT. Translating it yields CASSFGTSDTRGTQYF.

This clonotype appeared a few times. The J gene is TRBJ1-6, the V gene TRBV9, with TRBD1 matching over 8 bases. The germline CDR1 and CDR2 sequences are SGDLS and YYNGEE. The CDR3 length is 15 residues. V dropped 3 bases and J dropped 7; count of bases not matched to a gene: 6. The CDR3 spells CASSATDRENSPLHF. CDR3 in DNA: TGTGCCAGCAGCGCAACGGACAGGGAGAATTCACCCCTCCACTTT.

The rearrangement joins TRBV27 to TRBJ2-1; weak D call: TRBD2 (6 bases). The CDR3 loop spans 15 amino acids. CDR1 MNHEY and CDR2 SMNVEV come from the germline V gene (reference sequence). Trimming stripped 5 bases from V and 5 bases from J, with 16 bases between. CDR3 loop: CASSQAGGWDNEQFF. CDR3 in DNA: TGTGCCAGCAGTCAAGCGGGTGGCTGGGACAATGAGCAGTTCTTC.

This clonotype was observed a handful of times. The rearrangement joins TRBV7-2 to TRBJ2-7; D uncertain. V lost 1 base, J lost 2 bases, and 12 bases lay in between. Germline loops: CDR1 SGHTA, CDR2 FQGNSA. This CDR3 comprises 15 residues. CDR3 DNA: TGTGCCAGCAGCTTAGTACGAGCCCCAACCTACGAGCAGTACTTC. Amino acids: CASSLVRAPTYEQYF.

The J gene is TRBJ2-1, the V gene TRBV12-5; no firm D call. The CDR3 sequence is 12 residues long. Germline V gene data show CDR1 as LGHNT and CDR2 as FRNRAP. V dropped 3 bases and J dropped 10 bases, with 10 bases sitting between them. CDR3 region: CASGLSWYEQFF. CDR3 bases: TGTGCTAGTGGTTTAAGTTGGTACGAGCAGTTCTTC. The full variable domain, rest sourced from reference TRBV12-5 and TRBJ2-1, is DARVTQTPRHKVTEMGQEVTMRCQPILGHNTVFWYRQTMMQGLELLAYFRNRAPLDDSGMPKDRFSAEMPDATLATLKIQPSEPRDSAVYFCASGLSWYEQFFGPGTRLTVL.

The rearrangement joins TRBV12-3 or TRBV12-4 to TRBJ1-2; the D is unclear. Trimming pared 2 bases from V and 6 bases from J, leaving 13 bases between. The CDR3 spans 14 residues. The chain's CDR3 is CASSLRSAGNGYTF. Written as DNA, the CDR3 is TGTGCCAGCAGTTTACGCTCGGCGGGTAATGGCTACACCTTC.

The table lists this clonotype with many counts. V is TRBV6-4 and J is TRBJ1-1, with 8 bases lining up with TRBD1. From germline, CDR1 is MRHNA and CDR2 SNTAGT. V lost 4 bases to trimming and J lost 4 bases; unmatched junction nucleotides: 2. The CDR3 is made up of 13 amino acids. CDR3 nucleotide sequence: TGTGCCAGCAGTGTAGACAGGGGCACTGAAGCTTTCTTT. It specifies CASSVDRGTEAFF.

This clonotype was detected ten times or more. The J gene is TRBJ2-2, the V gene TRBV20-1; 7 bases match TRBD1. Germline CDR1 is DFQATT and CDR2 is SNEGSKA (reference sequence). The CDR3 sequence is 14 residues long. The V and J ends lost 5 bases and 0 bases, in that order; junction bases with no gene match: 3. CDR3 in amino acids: CSAQGGANTGELFF. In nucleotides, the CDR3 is TGCAGTGCTCAAGGGGGCGCGAACACCGGGGAGCTGTTTTTT.

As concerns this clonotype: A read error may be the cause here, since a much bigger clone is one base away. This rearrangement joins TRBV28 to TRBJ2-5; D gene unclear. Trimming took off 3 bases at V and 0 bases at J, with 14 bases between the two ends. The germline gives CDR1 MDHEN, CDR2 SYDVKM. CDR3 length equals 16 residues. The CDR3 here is CASSFSPGRNQETQYF. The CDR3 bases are TGTGCCAGCAGTTTCTCTCCCGGACGGAACCAAGAGACCCAGTACTTC.

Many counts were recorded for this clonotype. CDR3 bases: TGCGCCAGCAGCGCCCCGGGCGGCGAAGATACGCAGTATTTT. This gives the protein CASSAPGGEDTQYF. The chain links TRBV5-1 to TRBJ2-3; D is ambiguous. The germline V gene encodes CDR1 SGHRS and CDR2 YFSETQ. Trimming pared 4 bases from V and 5 bases from J, leaving 14 bases between. The CDR3 contains 14 residues.

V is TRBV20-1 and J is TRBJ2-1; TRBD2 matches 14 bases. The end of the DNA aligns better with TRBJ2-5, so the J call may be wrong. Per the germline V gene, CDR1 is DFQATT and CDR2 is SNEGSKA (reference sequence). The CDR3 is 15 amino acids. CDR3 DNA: TGCAGTGTACGACTAGCGGGAGGGCCTCCAGAGACCCAGTACTTC. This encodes CSVRLAGGPPETQYF.

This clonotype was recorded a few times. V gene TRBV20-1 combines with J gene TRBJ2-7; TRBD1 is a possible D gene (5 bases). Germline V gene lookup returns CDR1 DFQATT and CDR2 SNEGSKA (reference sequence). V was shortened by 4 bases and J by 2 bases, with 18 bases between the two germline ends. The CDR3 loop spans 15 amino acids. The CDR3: CSANDRAKGTYEQYF. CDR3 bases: TGCAGTGCTAACGACCGGGCAAAGGGGACCTACGAGCAGTACTTC.

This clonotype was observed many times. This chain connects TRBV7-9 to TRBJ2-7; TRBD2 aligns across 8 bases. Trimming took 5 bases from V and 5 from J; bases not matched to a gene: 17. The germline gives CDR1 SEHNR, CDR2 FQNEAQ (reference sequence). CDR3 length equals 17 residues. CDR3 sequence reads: CASSRGRSGSTVDEQYF. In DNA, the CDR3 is TGTGCCAGCAGCCGAGGACGAAGCGGGAGTACTGTGGACGAGCAGTACTTC.

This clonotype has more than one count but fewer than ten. CDR3 coding DNA: TGTGCCAGCTCACAGGGACAGGGACTTTTAGGGAATGAGCAGTTCTTC. It encodes CASSQGQGLLGNEQFF. The J gene is TRBJ2-1, the V gene TRBV18, with TRBD1 matching over 9 bases. The V gene end was trimmed by 4 bases and the J gene end by 7 bases; junction bases not matched to a gene: 11. The CDR3 sequence is 16 residues long. The V gene's germline CDR1 is KGHSH and CDR2 LQKENI.

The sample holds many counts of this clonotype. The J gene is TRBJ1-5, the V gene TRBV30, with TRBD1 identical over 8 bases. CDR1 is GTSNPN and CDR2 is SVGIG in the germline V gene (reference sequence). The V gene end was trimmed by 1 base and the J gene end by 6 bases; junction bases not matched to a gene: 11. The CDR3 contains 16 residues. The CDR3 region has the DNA TGTGCCTGGAGTGGCCCCGGGACAGGAGAAGGTCAGCCCCAGCATTTT. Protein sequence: CAWSGPGTGEGQPQHF. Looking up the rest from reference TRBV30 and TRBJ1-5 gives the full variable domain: SQTIHQWPATLVQPVGSPLSLECTVEGTSNPNLYWYRQAAGRGLQLLFYSVGIGQISSEVPQNLSASRPQDRQFILSSKKLLLSDSGFYLCAWSGPGTGEGQPQHFGDGTRLSIL.